Below are 11 T cell receptor beta chains sequenced from a single sample in a study of blood T cell repertoires in COVID-19. Sequencing used immunoSEQ multiplex PCR; TCRdb keeps in-frame clones, though not all of them. The sample yields 200,000 to 250,000 clones, about nine tenths seen once. The sample comprised peripheral blood. Every receptor here comes from a man aged 30-40 years with COVID-19, enrolled during active disease.

This chain connects TRBV6-5 to TRBJ1-5; D gene ambiguous. The V gene's germline CDR1 is MNHEY and CDR2 SVGAGI. The length of the CDR3 is 14 residues. Trimming shortened V by 0 bases and J by 5 bases, and 8 bases separated the two germline ends. The CDR3 DNA reads as TGTGCCAGCAGTTACTCCGCAGGTTATCAGCCCCAGCATTTT. Encoded protein: CASSYSAGYQPQHF.

The V gene is TRBV27, the J gene TRBJ1-6; possible D gene TRBD1, 5 bases. Germline CDR1 reads MNHEY; CDR2 reads SMNVEV (reference sequence). The V end lost 0 bases, the J end lost 7 bases, and 10 bases lay between the germline ends. The CDR3 consists of 15 residues. CDR3 amino acids: CASSLSQATNSPLHF. CDR3 DNA: TGTGCCAGCAGTTTATCACAGGCTACGAATTCACCCCTCCACTTT.

The chain employs TRBV12-3 or TRBV12-4 and TRBJ1-1; D call uncertain. This CDR3 has 13 residues. With 2 bases removed from V and 2 bases from J, the gap between germline ends came to 6 bases. CDR3 DNA: TGTGCCAGCAGTTTAAACAAAAACACTGAAGCTTTCTTT. It encodes CASSLNKNTEAFF.

The chain has TRBV9 and TRBJ2-2, with D tentatively TRBD2 (6 bases). V was clipped by 0 bases and J by 3 bases, with 12 bases between them. Looked up from germline, CDR1 is SGDLS and CDR2 is YYNGEE. The length of the CDR3 is 16 residues. The CDR3 DNA reads TGTGCCAGCAGCGTAGGGGGGGACCCGTACACCGGGGAGCTGTTTTTT. Amino acid sequence: CASSVGGDPYTGELFF.

The chain couples TRBV5-4 to TRBJ2-3; D uncertain. CDR1 and CDR2 (germline): SGHNT, YYREEE (reference sequence). The CDR3 is 14 residues long. The V end lost 0 bases, the J end lost 0 bases, and 5 bases lay between the germline ends. CDR3 coding DNA: TGTGCCAGCAGCTTGGGGGCCAGCACAGATACGCAGTATTTT. Translating gives CASSLGASTDTQYF.

The V call is TRBV20-1, the J call TRBJ2-5, with 8 positions matching TRBD2. The V gene's germline CDR1 is DFQATT and CDR2 SNEGSKA (reference sequence). The CDR3 contains 16 residues. Trimming removed 3 bases from V and 0 bases from J; junction bases left unmatched: 9. This CDR3 is CSASRGGAWDQETQYF. For the CDR3, the DNA is TGCAGTGCTAGTCGGGGGGGGGCCTGGGACCAAGAGACCCAGTACTTC.

The rearrangement uses TRBV28 and TRBJ1-2, with D hard to call. Germline lookup yields CDR1 MDHEN and CDR2 SYDVKM. CDR3 size: 14 residues. V lost 4 bases to trimming and J lost 10 bases, with 19 bases between them. CDR3 in amino acids: CASSSYAGLLIYTF. DNA for the CDR3: TGTGCCAGCAGTTCCTATGCCGGGTTGTTGATCTACACCTTC.

V and J are TRBV6-5 and TRBJ2-1; D possibly corresponds to TRBD2 (5 bases). V was pared by 6 bases and J by 4 bases, with 10 bases between. CDR1 is MNHEY and CDR2 is SVGAGI in the germline V gene. CDR3 size: 13 residues. The CDR3 DNA reads TGTGCCAGCAGAGGACTCAATTACAATGAGCAGTTCTTC. It encodes CASRGLNYNEQFF.

The V and J genes are TRBV7-3 and TRBJ2-3, with D maybe TRBD2 (7 bases). Trimming pared 1 base from V and 3 bases from J, leaving 14 bases between. Germline V gene lookup returns CDR1 SGHTA and CDR2 FQGTGA. This CDR3 comprises 16 residues. CDR3 coding DNA: TGTGCCAGCAGCTTAAAGGGGGGGCAACGAACAGATACGCAGTATTTT. This gives the protein CASSLKGGQRTDTQYF.

This rearrangement joins TRBV30 to TRBJ2-1, with D tentatively TRBD2 (6 bases). CDR1 is GTSNPN and CDR2 is SVGIG in the germline V gene (reference sequence). This CDR3 has 13 amino acids. V lost 2 bases to trimming and J lost 4 bases, with 9 bases between them. The CDR3 DNA follows: TGTGCCTGGAGTTTGGGGGGATACAATGAGCAGTTCTTC. Amino acid sequence: CAWSLGGYNEQFF.

This clone came up once. The V gene is TRBV2, the J gene TRBJ1-6; no firm D call. This CDR3 has 16 amino acids. Germline V CDR1 and CDR2: SNHLY, FYNNEI. The V end lost 6 bases, the J end lost 10 bases, and 22 bases lay between the germline ends. CDR3 sequence (DNA): TGTGCCAGCAGCGGACTTGGCGCGGCGTTTGTCTCACCCCTCCACTTT. This encodes CASSGLGAAFVSPLHF.